These T cell receptor beta chains were read from a single sample in a study of cytomegalovirus exposure and HLA in healthy donors. Produced via immunoSEQ multiplex PCR; TCRdb's table is partial and in-frame only. The sample shows 100,000 to 150,000 clones, just under 90% of them seen only once. Sequenced material: PBMCs. The source is a woman younger than 45 in good health and CMV-seronegative. CDR3s leave out the opening cysteine and the closing phenylalanine or tryptophan. Each record gives: V gene, CDR3 protein.

v_gene: TRBV6-5; CDR3aa: ASSYSRGTEAF
v_gene: TRBV2; CDR3aa: ASSVIGGRGYEQY
v_gene: TRBV6-6; CDR3aa: ASFMRDRGDTGELF
v_gene: TRBV21-1; CDR3aa: ASSGTGSRVYEQY
v_gene: TRBV13; CDR3aa: ASSSEDRVFPPSSYNEQF
v_gene: TRBV30; CDR3aa: AWSVPGPEQY
v_gene: TRBV7-6; CDR3aa: ASSLAVYYEQY
v_gene: TRBV10-3; CDR3aa: AISVGGGNQPQH
v_gene: TRBV7-2; CDR3aa: ASSLLSEQY
v_gene: TRBV6-5; CDR3aa: ASSYPYGQGGQPQH
v_gene: TRBV7-9; CDR3aa: ASSLRDSNYGYT
v_gene: TRBV28; CDR3aa: ASSPPLAGDTGELF
v_gene: TRBV5-4; CDR3aa: ASTPRGPGGNTEAF
v_gene: TRBV2; CDR3aa: ASSVTGGINEQF
v_gene: TRBV4-3; CDR3aa: ASSQSPLEVNYGYT
v_gene: TRBV2; CDR3aa: ASSLGVGRRNEQF
v_gene: TRBV27; CDR3aa: ASSPRDSNSPLH
v_gene: TRBV18; CDR3aa: ASSPVPRDTEAF
v_gene: TRBV19; CDR3aa: ASRLQDRPFTYEQY
v_gene: TRBV7-9; CDR3aa: ASSLASLAGALLTDTQY
v_gene: TRBV13; CDR3aa: ASSLGAGNTEAF
v_gene: TRBV30; CDR3aa: AWSVEAIGELF
v_gene: TRBV2; CDR3aa: ASTGTGRYEQY
v_gene: TRBV11-2; CDR3aa: ASSLYSSSYNEQF
v_gene: TRBV4-3; CDR3aa: ASSQEGGNRAVYGYT
v_gene: TRBV6-1; CDR3aa: ASKGQGENQPQH
v_gene: TRBV15; CDR3aa: ATSVTSGRGETQY
v_gene: TRBV18; CDR3aa: ASSPRTVANYGYT
v_gene: TRBV7-8; CDR3aa: ASSLERTSGTRHTGELF
v_gene: TRBV5-4; CDR3aa: ASSLPGAGETQY
v_gene: TRBV29-1; CDR3aa: SVVGGSGGETQY
v_gene: TRBV15; CDR3aa: ATSGQGDDEQF
v_gene: TRBV7-2; CDR3aa: ASSRDRENYEQY
v_gene: TRBV6-1; CDR3aa: ASIRGGGGTDTQY
v_gene: TRBV7-8; CDR3aa: ASSKRDKGFTDTQY
v_gene: TRBV20-1; CDR3aa: SARGGTEAF
v_gene: TRBV7-9; CDR3aa: ASSSTGGGWETQY
v_gene: TRBV29-1; CDR3aa: SAEPGRAGKVTDTQY
v_gene: TRBV28; CDR3aa: ASGTSGVEQY
v_gene: TRBV5-5; CDR3aa: ASSLAAGGAYYGYT